The entry below gives a single TCR beta chain sequence along with its context. Deletions cut 0 bases from V and 8 bases from J, with 11 bases between. CDR3 length equals 15 residues. Germline assignment: CDR1 MNHNS and CDR2 SASEGT. Original handling: Quantification of nucleated cells was approximated via reference gene primer amplification. The repertoire was sequenced with immunoSEQ multiplex PCR; TCRdb's copy has only in-frame clones and lacks some. V and J calls and clone size are those listed in that table; D and trimming were worked out from the DNA. The sample has under 100,000 clones, around 84% seen once. This sample was included in a study of blood T cell repertoires in COVID-19. Study background: From the United States, Italy and Spain came samples of acute and convalescent COVID-19. T cells, B-cell-depleted T cells, or PBMCs supplied cDNA or gDNA.

Specimen: peripheral blood. V is TRBV6-1 and J is TRBJ1-6, with D perhaps TRBD1 (5 bases). The source is a man aged 35 to 55 with acute or convalescent COVID-19. The CDR3 spells CASSEAGGRYSPLHF. CDR3 coding DNA: TGTGCCAGCAGTGAAGCCGGGGGAAGGTATTCACCCCTCCACTTT.